These 5 T cell receptor beta chains share one sample of origin, sequenced in a study of cytomegalovirus exposure and HLA in healthy donors. In the PCR, 60 Vbeta and 13 Jbeta primers were used. Repertoires were generated with immunoSEQ multiplex PCR, while TCRdb's copy carries only in-frame clones and drops some. The table shows over 150,000 clones, with about four fifths occurring only once. Specimen: PBMCs. The receptor set was obtained from a woman between 45 and 60 years old in good health and CMV-seronegative.

The V gene is TRBV7-2, the J gene TRBJ2-3; possible D gene TRBD2, 7 bases. V lost 1 base, J lost 5 bases, and 22 bases lay in between. Germline CDR1 is SGHTA and CDR2 is FQGNSA. This CDR3 region has 18 residues. The CDR3 bases are TGTGCCAGCAGCTTAGTTGGGGGGCACGGCGGGGGAAGAGATACGCAGTATTTT. Translating gives CASSLVGGHGGGRDTQYF.

This chain connects TRBV9 to TRBJ2-2, with D possibly matching TRBD1 (5 bases). Germline lookup yields CDR1 SGDLS and CDR2 YYNGEE. The CDR3 totals 14 residues. Trimming took 0 bases from V and 5 from J, leaving 8 bases between them. The CDR3 region is CASSVVPGTGELFF. CDR3 nucleotide sequence: TGTGCCAGCAGCGTAGTACCAGGGACCGGGGAGCTGTTTTTT.

The chain combines TRBV4-2 with TRBJ2-5; D is undetermined. Germline-derived CDR1 and CDR2 are LGHNA and YNFKEQ. The CDR3 is 16 amino acids. V was trimmed by 0 bases and J by 1 base, leaving 12 bases between them. Written as DNA, the CDR3 is TGTGCCAGCAGCCAAGAGGTACTGCAGCGCCAAGAGACCCAGTACTTC. Amino acid sequence: CASSQEVLQRQETQYF.

This rearrangement joins TRBV11-2 to TRBJ2-5; D gene unclear. This CDR3 spans 14 amino acids. Trimming stripped 0 bases from V and 5 bases from J, with 10 bases between. The V gene's germline CDR1 is SGHAT and CDR2 FQNNGV. CDR3 in amino acids: CASSLDRHEETQYF. For the CDR3, the DNA is TGTGCCAGCAGCTTAGATCGACATGAGGAGACCCAGTACTTC.

This chain connects TRBV7-2 to TRBJ1-5; the D is unclear. The CDR3 has 13 amino acids. V dropped 1 base and J dropped 7 bases, with 8 bases sitting between them. CDR1 is SGHTA, CDR2 FQGNSA, per germline. The CDR3 loop is CASSLDPRQPQHF. Written as DNA, the CDR3 is TGTGCCAGCAGCTTAGACCCGAGGCAGCCCCAGCATTTT.